The 28 T cell receptor beta chains given below trace back to one sample, sequenced in a study of blood T cell repertoires in COVID-19. TCRdb keeps only in-frame clones here, not all; method: immunoSEQ multiplex PCR. The data contain hundreds of thousands of clones, 65% to 90% of them singletons. The sequencing input was peripheral blood. These receptors were taken from a man over 45 with active or convalescent COVID-19.

This clone was picked up a small number of times. Here the CDR3 DNA reads TGTGCCAGCAGCGCTAGCGACAGCTCCTACGAGCAGTACTTC. This gives the protein CASSASDSSYEQYF. The rearrangement links TRBV9 to TRBJ2-7; the D gene is possibly TRBD2 (6 bases). Deletions cut 3 bases from V and 0 bases from J, with 10 bases between. Germline CDR1 SGDLS, CDR2 YYNGEE. This CDR3 has 14 amino acids.

The J gene is TRBJ2-1, the V gene TRBV29-1, with D perhaps matching TRBD1 (5 bases). There are 12 residues in the CDR3. Germline V lookup: CDR1 SQVTM, CDR2 ANQGSEA. V was trimmed by 1 base and J by 8 bases, leaving 9 bases between them. The CDR3 nucleotides are TGCAGCGTTGAAGGGACATTCTATGAGCAGTTCTTC. Its translation is CSVEGTFYEQFF.

The sample holds one count of this clone. The chain has TRBV18 and TRBJ2-3, with TRBD2 matching 9 bases. The ends lost 1 base at V and 2 bases at J; junction bases unmatched: 7. The germline V gene encodes CDR1 KGHSH and CDR2 LQKENI. This CDR3 contains 17 residues. CDR3 sequence (DNA): TGTGCCAGCTCACCACGAGAAGGGACTAGCTTCACAGATACGCAGTATTTT. Its protein is CASSPREGTSFTDTQYF.

V and J are TRBV4-2 and TRBJ1-5; D gene uncertain. The CDR3 runs 15 residues. V lost 3 bases and J lost 2, with 11 bases in between. Germline-derived CDR1 and CDR2 are LGHNA and YNFKEQ. As DNA, the CDR3 is TGTGCCAGCAGCCAGGTTTGGCAGGGCAATCAGCCCCAGCATTTT. This sequence encodes CASSQVWQGNQPQHF.

This clone was counted a few times. The rearrangement uses TRBV12-5 and TRBJ2-7; 9 bases line up with TRBD2. The CDR3 totals 16 residues. The J segment lost 5 bases and the V segment lost 3 bases, leaving 11 bases of the junction unmatched. Germline V gene sequence: CDR1 LGHNT, CDR2 FRNRAP. The CDR3 sequence: CASGFSGRGGSDEQYF. The CDR3 DNA sequence: TGTGCTAGTGGTTTTAGCGGGAGAGGTGGGTCGGACGAGCAGTACTTC.

The chain employs TRBV7-2 and TRBJ1-2, with TRBD1 identical over 11 bases. This CDR3 has 13 amino acids. Germline assignment: CDR1 SGHTA and CDR2 FQGNSA. Losses at the gene ends were 6 bases for V and 10 bases for J; bases not matched to a gene: 7. As DNA, the CDR3 is TGTGCCAGCAGTCCCGGACAGGGGGCAGACTACACCTTC. It yields the protein CASSPGQGADYTF.

The genes are TRBV4-2 and TRBJ2-7, with 7 bases lining up with TRBD2. The CDR3 extends over 15 amino acids. Germline V lookup: CDR1 LGHNA, CDR2 YNFKEQ. V shed 2 bases and J 0 bases; nucleotides not matched to a gene: 4. CDR3 sequence: CASSQTSDPSYEQYF. The CDR3 bases are TGTGCCAGCAGCCAAACTAGCGACCCCTCCTACGAGCAGTACTTC.

On this clone itself: One end of the junction varies from germline; a read error may be responsible. Here the CDR3 reads CASTQTRGTEAFF. The CDR3 DNA follows: TGTGCCAGCACCCAAACCCGGGGCACTGAAGCTTTCTTT. This rearrangement joins TRBV14 to TRBJ1-1; no firm D call. This CDR3 contains 13 residues. The germline V gene has CDR1 SGHDN and CDR2 FVKESK. The variable domain in full, completed from reference TRBV14 and TRBJ1-1, reads EAGVTQFPSHSVIEKGQTVTLRCDPISGHDNLYWYRRVMGKEIKFLLHFVKESKQDESGMPNNRFLAERTGGTYSTLKVQPAELEDSGVYFCASTQTRGTEAFFGQGTRLTVV.

V gene TRBV30 combines with J gene TRBJ1-6; D call uncertain. The germline V gene encodes CDR1 GTSNPN and CDR2 SVGIG (reference sequence). The germline V and J ends were trimmed by 4 bases and 7 bases, with 11 bases remaining between them. The CDR3 is made up of 13 amino acids. CDR3 in amino acids: CAWKVPGNSPLHF. CDR3 nucleotides: TGTGCCTGGAAGGTCCCGGGGAATTCACCCCTCCACTTT.

V and J are TRBV18 and TRBJ2-5, with D possibly being TRBD1 (5 bases). This CDR3 contains 13 residues. Germline V lookup: CDR1 KGHSH, CDR2 LQKENI. Trimming pared 1 base from V and 5 bases from J, leaving 8 bases between. The CDR3 DNA sequence: TGTGCCAGCTCACCACAGGGGCAGGAGACCCAGTACTTC. This translates into CASSPQGQETQYF.

This chain joins TRBV9 and TRBJ2-5, with 9 nucleotides matching TRBD2. This CDR3 has 15 amino acids. With 4 bases clipped from V and 4 bases from J, the junction kept 8 bases outside the gene matches. Germline assignment: CDR1 SGDLS and CDR2 YYNGEE. Written as DNA, the CDR3 is TGTGCCAGCAGCCGGGTAGCGGGAGTTGGAGAGACCCAGTACTTC. It codes for CASSRVAGVGETQYF.

A few counts support this clone. V gene TRBV2 combines with J gene TRBJ2-7; 10 bases line up with TRBD1. The J segment lost 2 bases and the V segment lost 6 bases, leaving 1 base of the junction unmatched. This CDR3 has 13 amino acids. Germline CDR1 is SNHLY and CDR2 is FYNNEI. The CDR3: CASRGQGPYEQYF. Here the CDR3 DNA reads TGTGCCAGCAGGGGACAGGGGCCCTACGAGCAGTACTTC. Supplemented by reference TRBV2 and TRBJ2-7, the full variable domain reads EPEVTQTPSHQVTQMGQEVILRCVPISNHLYFYWYRQILGQKVEFLVSFYNNEISEKSEIFDDQFSVERPDGSNFTLKIRSTKLEDSAMYFCASRGQGPYEQYFGPGTRLTVT.

This chain links TRBV5-1 with TRBJ1-3, with 11 bases lining up with TRBD1. Unmatched junction bases numbered 17, after V lost 3 bases and J lost 0 bases. The germline CDR1 and CDR2 sequences are SGHRS and YFSETQ. The CDR3 is 21 amino acids. DNA of the CDR3: TGCGCCAGCAGCTCCGGACAGGGGGCTGTCGGTGTCACGAGCTCTGGAAACACCATATATTTT. Amino acid sequence: CASSSGQGAVGVTSSGNTIYF.

The chain is built from TRBV5-1 and TRBJ2-5; 15 bases line up with TRBD2. With V trimmed by 4 bases and J by 5 bases, 3 bases remained unmatched. The CDR3 sequence is 15 residues long. Germline V gene lookup returns CDR1 SGHRS and CDR2 YFSETQ. The CDR3 loop is CASSNGTSGRETQYF. The CDR3 DNA is TGCGCCAGCAGCAACGGGACTAGCGGGAGGGAGACCCAGTACTTC. Full variable domain (remainder filled in from reference TRBV5-1 and TRBJ2-5): KAGVTQTPRYLIKTRGQQVTLSCSPISGHRSVSWYQQTPGQGLQFLFEYFSETQRNKGNFPGRFSGRQFSNSRSEMNVSTLELGDSALYLCASSNGTSGRETQYFGPGTRLLVL.

In the case of this clone: This sample also contains other DNA sequences that code for the same CDR3. This sequence joins TRBV29-1 and TRBJ1-2; D is possibly TRBD1 (5 bases). V lost 6 bases, J lost 2 bases, and 7 bases lay in between. Germline V gene data show CDR1 as SQVTM and CDR2 as ANQGSEA. This CDR3 contains 11 residues. Written as DNA, the CDR3 is TGCAGCGTGGGGGGAAACTATGGCTACACCTTC. This encodes CSVGGNYGYTF.

The V and J genes are TRBV5-8 and TRBJ2-1, with 12 bases lining up with TRBD2. Trimming removed 4 bases from V and 5 bases from J; junction bases left unmatched: 4. This CDR3 contains 15 residues. Germline V gene lookup returns CDR1 SGHTS and CDR2 YDEGEE. CDR3 nucleotide sequence: TGTGCCAGCAGCCCGGGACTAGCGGGCCACAATGAGCAGTTCTTC. Translation: CASSPGLAGHNEQFF.

V gene TRBV4-1 combines with J gene TRBJ2-2; D gene ambiguous. V lost 1 base and J 4 bases, leaving 13 bases between the germline ends. The CDR3 has 16 amino acids. Germline V gene sequence: CDR1 MGHRA, CDR2 YSYEKL. CDR3 DNA sequence: TGCGCCAGCAGCCAAGCTCCCCTGCGTACCACCGGGGAGCTGTTTTTT. Translated: CASSQAPLRTTGELFF.

The gene calls are TRBV7-2 and TRBJ2-2; TRBD1 matches at 7 bases. Germline lookup yields CDR1 SGHTA and CDR2 FQGNSA. The trim removed 5 bases at V and 8 bases at J, leaving 14 bases unmatched. This CDR3 contains 16 residues. The CDR3 spells CASSVGQAPLVGELFF. Here the CDR3 DNA reads TGTGCCAGCAGCGTAGGACAGGCCCCCCTCGTGGGGGAGCTGTTTTTT.

There are a few counts of this clone. The CDR3 protein is CATSPWGGEQFF. In nucleotides, the CDR3 is TGTGCCACCAGCCCTTGGGGGGGTGAGCAGTTCTTC. The V gene is TRBV24-1, the J gene TRBJ2-1, with 7 bases fitting TRBD2. The germline V gene has CDR1 KGHDR and CDR2 SFDVKD. V shed 7 bases and J 9 bases; nucleotides not matched to a gene: 5. The CDR3 sequence is 12 residues long.

The V and J genes are TRBV5-4 and TRBJ2-3, with D possibly TRBD2 on 5 matching bases. V was pared by 1 base and J by 3 bases, with 15 bases between. This CDR3 spans 16 amino acids. In germline, CDR1 is SGHNT, CDR2 YYREEE (reference sequence). The CDR3 here is CASSLRVGVGTDTQYF. In nucleotides, the CDR3 is TGTGCCAGCAGCTTGAGGGTCGGGGTAGGGACAGATACGCAGTATTTT.

This chain uses TRBV20-1 with TRBJ2-3; 12 nucleotides match TRBD2. Looked up from germline, CDR1 is DFQATT and CDR2 is SNEGSKA (reference sequence). There are 16 residues in the CDR3. V was clipped by 3 bases and J by 5 bases; unmatched bases: 9. As DNA, the CDR3 is TGCAGTGCTAGTCTTCTAGCGGGAGGGCGGGAAGATACGCAGTATTTT. This translates into CSASLLAGGREDTQYF.

The rearrangement joins TRBV4-1 to TRBJ1-1, with a weak D call TRBD1 (5 bases). The germline V gene has CDR1 MGHRA and CDR2 YSYEKL. The length of the CDR3 is 14 residues. With 0 bases removed from V and 10 bases from J, the gap between germline ends came to 15 bases. CDR3 nucleotide sequence: TGCGCCAGCAGCCAAGATGGCGGCAGGGAGGCAGCTTTCTTT. Translation: CASSQDGGREAAFF.

This clone was seen more than once but under ten times. The chain employs TRBV29-1 and TRBJ2-7; 7 nucleotides agree with TRBD1. CDR1 is SQVTM, CDR2 ANQGSEA, per germline. After removal of 6 bases from V and 5 bases from J, the junction contained 10 bases not matched to a gene. This CDR3 is built from 13 residues. The CDR3 nucleotides read TGCAGCGTATTTGACAGGGAGAATCACGAGCAGTACTTC. Translated, it gives CSVFDRENHEQYF.

The genes are TRBV30 and TRBJ2-7, with D possibly matching TRBD1 (5 bases). This CDR3 spans 14 amino acids. Germline lookup yields CDR1 GTSNPN and CDR2 SVGIG (reference sequence). The V gene lost 5 bases and the J gene lost 4 bases, with 18 bases spanning the gap. The CDR3, as DNA: TGTGCCTGGGGTCCAGGGATCCCCCCATACGAGCAGTACTTC. This sequence encodes CAWGPGIPPYEQYF.

This clone was observed once. V is TRBV7-2 and J is TRBJ2-5, with TRBD2 identical over 9 bases. This CDR3 is built from 14 residues. The germline V gene encodes CDR1 SGHTA and CDR2 FQGNSA. J lost 5 bases, V lost 3 bases, and 4 bases had no gene match. The CDR3 here is CASSFSGSGETQYF. CDR3 sequence (DNA): TGTGCCAGCAGCTTTAGCGGGAGTGGGGAGACCCAGTACTTC.

This chain uses TRBV6-2 or TRBV6-3 with TRBJ2-5; 7 nucleotides agree with TRBD2. This CDR3 contains 16 residues. Germline CDR1 and CDR2: MNHEY and SVGEGT. The V and J ends lost 5 bases and 2 bases, in that order; junction bases with no gene match: 11. The CDR3 nucleotides are TGTGCCAGCAGTCCGCTCGTGGGTAGCGGGCAAGAGACCCAGTACTTC. This sequence encodes CASSPLVGSGQETQYF.

The rearrangement uses TRBV28 and TRBJ2-5, with D uncertain. V was clipped by 6 bases and J by 5 bases, with 10 bases between them. The CDR3 totals 12 residues. CDR1 and CDR2 (germline): MDHEN, SYDVKM. The CDR3 nucleotides are TGTGCCAGCAGCTCCTTCGTTGAGACCCAGTACTTC. This sequence encodes CASSSFVETQYF.

The count of this clone is one. CDR3 in amino acids: CASSFGTGFAVGELFF. In nucleotides, the CDR3 is TGTGCCAGCAGTTTTGGGACAGGGTTTGCGGTCGGGGAGCTGTTTTTT. The chain uses TRBV6-5 and TRBJ2-2, with 9 bases identical to TRBD1. The CDR3 is 16 residues long. Germline trimming cut 4 bases from V and 7 bases from J; bases unmatched to any gene: 10. The germline gives CDR1 MNHEY, CDR2 SVGAGI.